One sample yielded the 13 T cell receptor beta chains listed below, sequenced in a study of Ad26.COV2.S vaccination and SARS-CoV-2 variants. Sequencing was performed with immunoSEQ multiplex PCR; in TCRdb, only in-frame clones are kept and a portion is missing. The sample consists of approximately 340,000 clones, around 92% of them appearing once. This specimen consisted of peripheral blood, obtained after recovery from COVID-19. These receptors all come from a human donor who had recovered from COVID-19.

The chain combines TRBV9 with TRBJ2-7, with D perhaps TRBD2 (6 bases). Germline CDR1 and CDR2: SGDLS and YYNGEE. Deletions cut 3 bases from V and 2 bases from J, with 15 bases between. The CDR3 length is 15 residues. The CDR3 region has the DNA TGTGCCAGCAGCGCCCGGGGGACCCCTACCTACGAGCAGTACTTC. This sequence encodes CASSARGTPTYEQYF. The full variable domain, its missing parts supplied by reference TRBV9 and TRBJ2-7, is DSGVTQTPKHLITATGQRVTLRCSPRSGDLSVYWYQQSLDQGLQFLIQYYNGEERAKGNILERFSAQQFPDLHSELNLSSLELGDSALYFCASSARGTPTYEQYFGPGTRLTVT.

This clone has just one count. This sequence joins TRBV9 and TRBJ1-1; D is uncertain. Germline CDR1 reads SGDLS; CDR2 reads YYNGEE. This CDR3 has 14 residues. Trimming left V 0 bases short and J 0 bases short, with 6 bases between. The chain's CDR3 is CASSVASVNTEAFF. CDR3 nucleotides: TGTGCCAGCAGCGTAGCTTCGGTGAACACTGAAGCTTTCTTT.

The chain links TRBV10-2 to TRBJ1-5; D uncertain. V was shortened by 2 bases and J by 3 bases, with 11 bases between the two germline ends. The CDR3 totals 15 residues. Germline values: CDR1 WSHSY, CDR2 SAAADI. Here the CDR3 DNA reads TGCGCCAGCAGTGAGAGCGCGCCCCTCAATCAGCCCCAGCATTTT. Amino acids: CASSESAPLNQPQHF.

V is TRBV7-2 and J is TRBJ2-5, with a weak D call TRBD2 (5 bases). Germline CDR1 reads SGHTA; CDR2 reads FQGNSA. CDR3 size: 15 residues. Trimming shortened V by 0 bases and J by 5 bases, and 13 bases separated the two germline ends. The CDR3 spells CASSLALLDAETQYF. In DNA, the CDR3 is TGTGCCAGCAGCTTAGCGCTACTAGATGCGGAGACCCAGTACTTC.

The chain carries TRBV9 and TRBJ2-1, with TRBD2 matching over 7 bases. This CDR3 has 16 amino acids. The V and J ends lost 4 bases and 4 bases, in that order; junction bases with no gene match: 11. CDR1 and CDR2 from the germline V gene are SGDLS and YYNGEE. The CDR3 region is CASSPPSGVEYNEQFF. CDR3 DNA: TGTGCCAGCAGCCCGCCTAGCGGAGTCGAGTACAATGAGCAGTTCTTC.

The rearrangement uses TRBV12-5 and TRBJ2-1; TRBD1 matches at 9 bases. The CDR3 totals 17 residues. The V gene's germline CDR1 is LGHNT and CDR2 FRNRAP. V was pared by 2 bases and J by 2 bases, with 7 bases of the junction left unmatched. The CDR3 loop is CASGLIAGQGAYNEQFF. CDR3 in DNA: TGTGCTAGTGGTTTGATCGCGGGACAGGGTGCCTACAATGAGCAGTTCTTC.

The chain has TRBV6-1 and TRBJ2-3; D gene ambiguous. CDR3 length: 14 residues. Germline loops: CDR1 MNHNS, CDR2 SASEGT. Trimming took 1 base from V and 6 from J, leaving 11 bases between them. CDR3 region: CASSEGTLGDTQYF. CDR3 in DNA: TGTGCCAGCAGTGAAGGGACCTTGGGTGATACGCAGTATTTT.

The gene calls are TRBV19 and TRBJ1-1; D remains ambiguous. Germline V gene data show CDR1 as LNHDA and CDR2 as SQIVND (reference sequence). CDR3 length: 14 residues. V was trimmed by 3 bases and J by 3 bases, leaving 11 bases between them. The CDR3 here is CASSIGERYTEAFF. The DNA for the CDR3 is TGTGCCAGTAGTATTGGGGAAAGGTACACTGAAGCTTTCTTT.

The chain carries TRBV7-2 and TRBJ2-1; 9 bases agree with TRBD2. This CDR3 comprises 14 residues. V shed 6 bases, J shed 7 bases, and the junction held 7 bases outside the gene matches. CDR1 and CDR2 from the germline V gene are SGHTA and FQGNSA. CDR3 region: CASSIGLAGNEQFF. The CDR3 region has the DNA TGTGCCAGCAGTATCGGGCTAGCGGGGAATGAGCAGTTCTTC.

The CDR3 sequence: CASSNYRGETQYF. The CDR3 bases are TGTGCCAGCAGCAATTACAGGGGGGAGACCCAGTACTTC. The V and J genes are TRBV3-1 (or the pseudogene TRBV3-2) and TRBJ2-5, with 8 nucleotides matching TRBD1. V lost 5 bases, J lost 5 bases, and 4 bases stayed unmatched. CDR3 length equals 13 residues. From germline, CDR1 is LGHDT and CDR2 YNNKEL (reference sequence).

The genes are TRBV4-1 and TRBJ2-7, with TRBD2 identical over 8 bases. The V and J ends lost 8 bases and 2 bases, in that order; junction bases with no gene match: 8. CDR3 size: 14 residues. Germline CDR1 is MGHRA and CDR2 is YSYEKL. CDR3 sequence reads: CASRGGGGTYEQYF. CDR3 nucleotides: TGCGCCAGCCGCGGGGGCGGGGGGACCTACGAGCAGTACTTC.

The J gene is TRBJ1-1, the V gene TRBV6-5, with a weak D call TRBD1 (6 bases). This CDR3 has 14 amino acids. V was trimmed by 6 bases and J by 5 bases, leaving 16 bases between them. The germline V gene encodes CDR1 MNHEY and CDR2 SVGAGI. The CDR3, as DNA: TGTGCCAGCAGCTGGGTGGGGGGCGAAACTGAAGCTTTCTTT. It yields the protein CASSWVGGETEAFF.

The rearrangement links TRBV7-2 to TRBJ2-2; tentatively, D is TRBD2 (6 bases). Trimming cost V 1 base and J 2 bases, with 11 bases left between them. Per the germline V gene, CDR1 is SGHTA and CDR2 is FQGNSA. The CDR3 totals 16 residues. CDR3 sequence: CASSLGGGVNTGELFF. CDR3 bases: TGTGCCAGCAGCTTAGGAGGAGGGGTCAACACCGGGGAGCTGTTTTTT.